A selection of T cell receptor beta chains follows, all from one sample in a study of cytomegalovirus exposure and HLA in healthy donors. TCRdb's copy holds only in-frame clones and misses some; the assay was immunoSEQ multiplex PCR. The table lists around 150,000 clones, around four fifths of them singletons, with roughly 27% in the top ten. The sequenced sample was PBMCs. These receptors were obtained from a man in his thirties or forties in good health and CMV-seropositive. Each CDR3 is given with its conserved first and last residue. The D gene is left open where the match is weak. Clone size appears in some rows only: once, few, many, or a class for an expanded clone.

DNA: TGTGCCAGCAGCCTCAGGGGGTGGCGGCTACAAGAGACCCAGTACTTC
CDR3: CASSLRGWRLQETQYF
V: TRBV9
size: -
D: TRBD1
J: TRBJ2-5

DNA: TGTGCTAGTGGACAGGGAATGAGTGGCTACACCTTC
CDR3: CASGQGMSGYTF
V: TRBV25-1
size: -
D: TRBD1
J: TRBJ1-2

DNA: TGTGCTAGTGGTTCCTCAGGGGTCCGGACAGATACGCAGTATTTT
CDR3: CASGSSGVRTDTQYF
V: TRBV12-5
size: -
D: -
J: TRBJ2-3

DNA: TGTGCCAGCAGCTTACCCAACACAGATACGCAGTATTTT
CDR3: CASSLPNTDTQYF
V: TRBV7-9
size: -
D: -
J: TRBJ2-3

DNA: TGCGCCAGCAGTGGGGCTAGCTCAGCCTACAATGAGCAGTTCTTC
CDR3: CASSGASSAYNEQFF
V: TRBV10-1
size: -
D: -
J: TRBJ2-1

DNA: TGTGCCTGGACCCCGACAGGGGCCTCACTCGGCTACACCTTC
CDR3: CAWTPTGASLGYTF
V: TRBV30
size: -
D: TRBD1
J: TRBJ1-2

DNA: TGCAGCTCTCCGGGACAGGGGACCCAGAACACTGAAGCTTTCTTT
CDR3: CSSPGQGTQNTEAFF
V: TRBV29-1
size: -
D: TRBD1
J: TRBJ1-1

DNA: TGTGCCAGCAGCCCCCTCCGGGGGAGCTACGAGCAGTACTTC
CDR3: CASSPLRGSYEQYF
V: TRBV5-6
size: -
D: -
J: TRBJ2-7

DNA: TGCGCCAGCAGCTCAACAGATACGCAGTATTTT
CDR3: CASSSTDTQYF
V: TRBV5-1
size: -
D: -
J: TRBJ2-3

DNA: TGCGCCAGCAGCTTTACTAGCGGGGGCACAGATACGCAGTATTTT
CDR3: CASSFTSGGTDTQYF
V: TRBV5-1
size: -
D: TRBD2
J: TRBJ2-3

DNA: TGCAGCGTTGTCGGGGAGGGGCAGCCCCAGCATTTT
CDR3: CSVVGEGQPQHF
V: TRBV29-1
size: -
D: -
J: TRBJ1-5

DNA: TGTGCCAGTAGTATAGTGGCAGGGGGGACCTACGAGCAGTACTTC
CDR3: CASSIVAGGTYEQYF
V: TRBV19
size: once
D: -
J: TRBJ2-7

DNA: TGTGCCAGCAGCGTAGGTTTCGGACAGTCATACGAGCAGTACTTC
CDR3: CASSVGFGQSYEQYF
V: TRBV9
size: -
D: -
J: TRBJ2-7

DNA: TGTGCCAGCAGCTTAGAGGGCGGGGCCGACTACGAGCAGTACTTC
CDR3: CASSLEGGADYEQYF
V: TRBV13
size: -
D: -
J: TRBJ2-7

DNA: TGTGCCAGCAGCTTATTATCCCAAGCGGGACAACGGAATGAAAAACTGTTTTTT
CDR3: CASSLLSQAGQRNEKLFF
V: TRBV7-6
size: -
D: -
J: TRBJ1-4

DNA: TGTGCCAGCAGCCCCCCGCCGGGACTCGGGGCCGAGCAGTACTTC
CDR3: CASSPPPGLGAEQYF
V: TRBV7-2
size: -
D: -
J: TRBJ2-7

DNA: TGTGCCAGCAGCCGCCGACTAGCGGGGGACAATGAGCAGTTCTTC
CDR3: CASSRRLAGDNEQFF
V: TRBV4-2
size: -
D: TRBD2
J: TRBJ2-1

DNA: TGTGCCAGCTCCCACGGGTTGTCGGCAGATACGCAGTATTTT
CDR3: CASSHGLSADTQYF
V: TRBV6-1
size: -
D: -
J: TRBJ2-3

DNA: TGCGCCAGCAGTGAGCAGGGTGCCTATGGCTACACCTTC
CDR3: CASSEQGAYGYTF
V: TRBV10-2
size: -
D: -
J: TRBJ1-2

DNA: TGTGCCAGCACCCAAGGGAGCGAGCAGTACTTC
CDR3: CASTQGSEQYF
V: TRBV4-2
size: few
D: -
J: TRBJ2-7

DNA: TGTGCCAGTAGTACAGGGGGCGTGGATCATGGCTACACCTTC
CDR3: CASSTGGVDHGYTF
V: TRBV19
size: -
D: TRBD1
J: TRBJ1-2

DNA: TGTGCCAGCAGCTCCTCGGGAGGGAAACAAGAGACCCAGTACTTC
CDR3: CASSSSGGKQETQYF
V: TRBV5-4
size: -
D: TRBD2
J: TRBJ2-5

DNA: TGTGCCAGCAGCACGGTCTTTCCCGGGGAGCTGTTTTTT
CDR3: CASSTVFPGELFF
V: TRBV21-1
size: few
D: -
J: TRBJ2-2

DNA: TGTGCCAGCAGCCGGAGCGACATGAGGGCCCATGGCTACACCTTC
CDR3: CASSRSDMRAHGYTF
V: TRBV7-9
size: -
D: -
J: TRBJ1-2

DNA: TGTGCCAGCAGCCCGCGACGGGGGGCATTTAGCGAGCAGTACTTC
CDR3: CASSPRRGAFSEQYF
V: TRBV9
size: -
D: -
J: TRBJ2-7

DNA: TGCGCCAGCAGCCAGCTCCTAGCCACAGATACGCAGTATTTT
CDR3: CASSQLLATDTQYF
V: TRBV4-1
size: -
D: -
J: TRBJ2-3

DNA: TGTGCCAGCAGTTTAGTCGGTAACTATGGCTACACCTTC
CDR3: CASSLVGNYGYTF
V: TRBV28
size: once
D: -
J: TRBJ1-2

DNA: TGTGCCAGCAGCTTATTGACTAGCGGAGAAAGCACAGATACGCAGTATTTT
CDR3: CASSLLTSGESTDTQYF
V: TRBV11-2
size: -
D: TRBD2
J: TRBJ2-3

DNA: TGTGCCAGCAGCTTAACGAGCCTGACAGGGACTGAAGCTTTCTTT
CDR3: CASSLTSLTGTEAFF
V: TRBV7-3
size: -
D: TRBD1
J: TRBJ1-1

DNA: TGTGCCAGCTCACAGGGACAGGGAGGCAATCAGCCCCAGCATTTT
CDR3: CASSQGQGGNQPQHF
V: TRBV18
size: -
D: TRBD1
J: TRBJ1-5

DNA: TGCAGTGCTAGCAGTAACACTGAAGCTTTCTTT
CDR3: CSASSNTEAFF
V: TRBV20-1
size: -
D: -
J: TRBJ1-1

DNA: TGCGCCAGCAGCCAGACAGGGCGGACTGAAGCTTTCTTT
CDR3: CASSQTGRTEAFF
V: TRBV4-3
size: few
D: TRBD1
J: TRBJ1-1

DNA: TGTGCCAGCAGCTTAAGTGGAAGGGGAGGGAGAAACTATGGCTACACCTTC
CDR3: CASSLSGRGGRNYGYTF
V: TRBV7-8
size: -
D: -
J: TRBJ1-2

DNA: TGTGCCAGCAGTGTTGGACTAGCGGGAGCGCTTGAGCAGTTCTTC
CDR3: CASSVGLAGALEQFF
V: TRBV27
size: -
D: TRBD2
J: TRBJ2-1

DNA: TGCGCCAGCAGCTTGTTCGGCGGGGCGCCTGAGCAGTTCTTC
CDR3: CASSLFGGAPEQFF
V: TRBV5-1
size: few
D: -
J: TRBJ2-1

DNA: TGCGCCAGCAGCTTGGTAGGTTCGGGAGGGTACTCCTCCTACGAGCAGTACTTC
CDR3: CASSLVGSGGYSSYEQYF
V: TRBV5-1
size: -
D: TRBD2
J: TRBJ2-7

DNA: TGTGCCTGGAGTAGGTCGGCGGCTAACTATGGCTACACCTTC
CDR3: CAWSRSAANYGYTF
V: TRBV30
size: -
D: -
J: TRBJ1-2

DNA: TGTGCCAGCAGCTCGAGACAGGGTGGCTACACCTTC
CDR3: CASSSRQGGYTF
V: TRBV4-2
size: once
D: TRBD1
J: TRBJ1-2

DNA: TGCGCCAGCAGCCAAACCTCCGGGACAGGGGGCTACGAGCAGTACTTC
CDR3: CASSQTSGTGGYEQYF
V: TRBV4-1
size: once
D: TRBD1
J: TRBJ2-7

DNA: TGTGCCAGCAGTCGACAGCCAGACACTGAAGCTTTCTTT
CDR3: CASSRQPDTEAFF
V: TRBV2
size: -
D: -
J: TRBJ1-1

DNA: TGTGCCATCAGAAAGACTAGCGGGGGGGCCATTGAGCAGTTCTTC
CDR3: CAIRKTSGGAIEQFF
V: TRBV10-3
size: -
D: TRBD2
J: TRBJ2-1

DNA: TGTGCCAGCAGTTTATACAGGGGCCCGGGGGAGTACGAGCAGTACTTC
CDR3: CASSLYRGPGEYEQYF
V: TRBV27
size: -
D: -
J: TRBJ2-7

DNA: TGTGCCAGCAGCCTCCGGGACAGGGGGCGCCAAGAGACCCAGTACTTC
CDR3: CASSLRDRGRQETQYF
V: TRBV7-3
size: -
D: TRBD1
J: TRBJ2-5

DNA: TGTGCCAGCAGCCTCGTGGGACTAGCGTTCGATGAGCAGTTCTTC
CDR3: CASSLVGLAFDEQFF
V: TRBV7-9
size: -
D: TRBD2
J: TRBJ2-1

DNA: TGTGCCAGCGGATCGGGACAGGGGCCTTACGAGCAGTACTTC
CDR3: CASGSGQGPYEQYF
V: TRBV5-4
size: -
D: TRBD1
J: TRBJ2-7